Listed here is a single TCR beta chain. Its specificity is unknown. This entry is derived from a study of cytomegalovirus exposure and HLA in healthy donors. About the study: There were over 350 genotyped donors. Of these, roughly 82% fell in the genetic ancestry cluster associated with self-reported Caucasian donors.

Study conclusions and caveats: A later analysis linked a missense DCLRE1C variant to TCR beta V- and J-gene trimming.

Both 60 Vbeta primers and 13 Jbeta primers went into the PCR. Profiled with immunoSEQ multiplex PCR; TCRdb holds only in-frame clones, not every one. The sample totals 75,000 to 85,000 clones. The receptor comes from a man younger than 30 in good health and CMV-seropositive. The sequenced material came from PBMCs.

The CDR3 here is CASSTRTGQGLHEQYF. The CDR3 bases are TGCGCCAGCAGCACCCGGACGGGACAGGGTTTACACGAGCAGTACTTC. J is TRBJ2-7 and V is TRBV4-1; TRBD1 aligns across 9 bases. V was clipped by 5 bases and J by 5 bases; unmatched bases: 13. This CDR3 has 16 amino acids. CDR1 and CDR2 from the germline V gene are MGHRA and YSYEKL.